This passage covers 29 T cell receptor beta chains from one sample sequenced in a study of T cells after yellow fever vaccination. TCRdb re-derived calls from the 5' RACE reads in MiXCR, one entry per CDR3 protein. The table lists 200,000 to 300,000 distinct CDR3 sequences, over 6.5% of them singletons. The specimen was CD4+ T cells sorted from PBMCs, collected on the day of the yellow fever booster vaccination. The source of these receptors is a man under 40 who received the YFV17D yellow fever vaccine.

This clonotype was picked up many times. The V call is TRBV5-1, the J call TRBJ2-1; 12 bases map to TRBD2. The V gene's germline CDR1 is SGHRS and CDR2 YFSETQ. V was clipped by 4 bases and J by 6 bases; unmatched bases: 5. The length of the CDR3 is 15 residues. CDR3 protein: CASSLGLAGINEQFF. The CDR3 DNA reads TGCGCCAGCAGCCTCGGACTAGCGGGGATCAATGAGCAGTTCTTC.

This clonotype was counted only a few times. This chain connects TRBV29-1 to TRBJ2-1; TRBD1 might be the D (5 bases). This CDR3 contains 14 residues. Deletions cut 0 bases from V and 8 bases from J, with 14 bases between. Germline V CDR1 and CDR2: SQVTM, ANQGSEA. The CDR3 DNA reads as TGCAGCGTTGAAGATAGGGGTGGCATCGATGAGCAGTTCTTC. Protein product: CSVEDRGGIDEQFF.

Concerning this clonotype: This may be a read error, as it is one base from a much larger clone. This chain joins TRBV11-2 and TRBJ2-1; possible D gene TRBD2, 5 bases. Trimming cost V 5 bases and J 2 bases, with 16 bases left between them. The CDR3 sequence is 16 residues long. Germline CDR1 is SGHAT and CDR2 is FQNNGV. CDR3 region: CASSLHLGGTYNEQFF. The CDR3 nucleotides read TGTGCCAGCAGCCTGCACCTAGGAGGCACCTACAATGAGCAGTTCTTC. The full variable domain, in which reference TRBV11-2 and TRBJ2-1 provide the parts outside the CDR3, is EAGVAQSPRYKIIEKRQSVAFWCNPISGHATLYWYQQILGQGPKLLIQFQNNGVVDDSQLPKDRFSAERLKGVDSTLKIQPAKLEDSAVYLCASSLHLGGTYNEQFFGPGTRLTVL.

This clonotype was observed a few times. The V call is TRBV5-1, the J call TRBJ2-7, with D hard to call. The length of the CDR3 is 15 residues. Germline values: CDR1 SGHRS, CDR2 YFSETQ. Trimming took 0 bases from V and 2 from J, leaving 12 bases between them. CDR3 bases: TGCGCCAGCAGCTTGGAAGGCAGAACCACCTACGAGCAGTACTTC. This gives the protein CASSLEGRTTYEQYF.

This clonotype has just a few counts. This chain uses TRBV20-1 with TRBJ1-5; 7 positions match TRBD1. The CDR3 contains 14 residues. CDR1 DFQATT and CDR2 SNEGSKA come from the germline V gene (reference sequence). Trimming at V came to 4 bases and at J to 3 bases, leaving 6 bases not matched to a gene. The DNA of the CDR3 is TGCAGTGCTAACCCGGGACAGCCCAATCAGCCCCAGCATTTT. Protein sequence: CSANPGQPNQPQHF.

J is TRBJ2-3 and V is TRBV4-2, with 11 bases identical to TRBD2. Per the germline V gene, CDR1 is LGHNA and CDR2 is YNFKEQ. The CDR3 is made up of 18 amino acids. The V segment lost 0 bases and the J segment 2 bases; nucleotides outside the gene matches: 7. CDR3 nucleotides: TGTGCCAGCAGCCAAGAGAGGCTAGCGGGAGGTCCCACAGATACGCAGTATTTT. Translated: CASSQERLAGGPTDTQYF.

This clonotype was counted between two and nine times. The V gene is TRBV5-1, the J gene TRBJ2-5; 15 bases match TRBD2. Trimming took 3 bases from V and 4 from J; bases not matched to a gene: 7. The germline V gene has CDR1 SGHRS and CDR2 YFSETQ. There are 17 residues in the CDR3. The CDR3 protein is CASSWWGLAGGRETQYF. CDR3 sequence (DNA): TGCGCCAGCAGCTGGTGGGGACTAGCGGGAGGACGAGAGACCCAGTACTTC.

The chain joins TRBV6-1 to TRBJ1-5; 9 bases agree with TRBD1. V dropped 8 bases and J dropped 3; count of bases not matched to a gene: 11. This CDR3 comprises 16 residues. Germline V lookup: CDR1 MNHNS, CDR2 SASEGT. The CDR3 sequence: CASRTPGQGFNQPQHF. For the CDR3, the DNA is TGTGCCAGCCGAACCCCGGGACAGGGCTTCAATCAGCCCCAGCATTTT.

This clonotype was detected many times. The genes are TRBV27 and TRBJ2-6, with D hard to call. Germline CDR1 reads MNHEY; CDR2 reads SMNVEV (reference sequence). V was clipped by 7 bases and J by 1 base, with 8 bases between them. The CDR3 runs 14 residues. The CDR3, as DNA: TGTGCCAGCAATCTTGGGTCTGGGGCCAACGTCCTGACTTTC. Its translation is CASNLGSGANVLTF.

The rearrangement links TRBV20-1 to TRBJ1-5, with a tentative D call TRBD1 (5 bases). Looked up from germline, CDR1 is DFQATT and CDR2 is SNEGSKA (reference sequence). V lost 4 bases and J 5 bases, leaving 21 bases between the germline ends. CDR3 size: 16 residues. CDR3 protein: CSATDPRGRGYQPQHF. The CDR3 coding sequence is TGCAGTGCTACCGACCCCCGGGGACGGGGATATCAGCCCCAGCATTTT.

This clonotype was seen at least ten times. This sequence joins TRBV12-3 or TRBV12-4 and TRBJ2-1; D is undetermined. The CDR3 sequence is 14 residues long. V was shortened by 6 bases and J by 5 bases, with 14 bases between the two germline ends. The CDR3 spells CASSPGPVDNEQFF. For the CDR3, the DNA is TGTGCCAGCAGCCCCGGACCGGTTGACAATGAGCAGTTCTTC.

The chain has TRBV20-1 and TRBJ2-1, with 8 positions matching TRBD2. The V segment lost 3 bases and the J segment 2 bases; nucleotides outside the gene matches: 3. The CDR3 loop spans 14 amino acids. CDR1 and CDR2 from the germline V gene are DFQATT and SNEGSKA (reference sequence). CDR3 nucleotides: TGCAGTGCTAGGCCGGGACTAGCCTACAATGAGCAGTTCTTC. It encodes CSARPGLAYNEQFF.

This clonotype occurred a few times. The J gene is TRBJ1-4, the V gene TRBV28; D is undetermined. V dropped 3 bases and J dropped 3 bases, with 8 bases sitting between them. CDR1 and CDR2 from the germline V gene are MDHEN and SYDVKM. The CDR3 loop spans 14 amino acids. CDR3 residues: CASSFRDANEKLFF. CDR3 bases: TGTGCCAGCAGTTTTCGGGATGCTAATGAAAAACTGTTTTTT.

This clonotype has more than one count but fewer than ten. V and J are TRBV7-2 and TRBJ1-5; D unresolved. The CDR3 is 14 residues long. V was pared by 2 bases and J by 7 bases, with 12 bases between. Germline loops: CDR1 SGHTA, CDR2 FQGNSA. The CDR3 reads CASSLPGSRQPQHF. In nucleotides, the CDR3 is TGTGCCAGCAGCTTACCGGGCTCACGGCAGCCCCAGCATTTT.

This clonotype was detected only a few times. The chain joins TRBV28 to TRBJ2-7; D is unresolved. Germline assignment: CDR1 MDHEN and CDR2 SYDVKM. The V and J ends lost 5 bases and 4 bases respectively, with 15 bases between them. CDR3 length: 14 amino acids. The DNA of the CDR3 is TGTGCCAGCAGTCCCTCTAGTTTCGGGTACGAGCAGTACTTC. It encodes CASSPSSFGYEQYF.

This clonotype was counted ten times or more. The gene calls are TRBV20-1 and TRBJ2-3; D possibly corresponds to TRBD2 (5 bases). In germline, CDR1 is DFQATT, CDR2 SNEGSKA (reference sequence). The V gene lost 5 bases and the J gene lost 6 bases, with 18 bases spanning the gap. The CDR3 sequence is 14 residues long. CDR3 protein: CSASPPGQRDTQYF. Here the CDR3 DNA reads TGCAGTGCTTCTCCCCCAGGCCAGCGGGATACGCAGTATTTT.

The chain is built from TRBV5-6 and TRBJ2-1; D might be TRBD2 (5 bases). The CDR3 length is 17 residues. Trimming shortened V by 2 bases and J by 6 bases, and 21 bases separated the two germline ends. The germline gives CDR1 SGHDT, CDR2 YYEEEE. The CDR3, as DNA: TGTGCCAGCAGCTTTTGGGGAGTGAGGAGCAGACCCAATGAGCAGTTCTTC. Protein: CASSFWGVRSRPNEQFF.

This clonotype has a handful of counts. The V gene is TRBV5-1, the J gene TRBJ2-7; D uncertain. Between the trimmed V and J ends, which lost 2 bases and 5 bases, there was a span of 8 bases. The CDR3 spans 12 residues. Germline V gene data show CDR1 as SGHRS and CDR2 as YFSETQ. CDR3 sequence: CASSFGQHEQYF. The CDR3, as DNA: TGCGCCAGCAGCTTTGGCCAACACGAGCAGTACTTC.

V usage is TRBV6-2 or TRBV6-3 and J usage is TRBJ1-1, with 9 bases identical to TRBD1. Germline assignment: CDR1 MNHEY and CDR2 SVGEGT. CDR3 length equals 21 residues. The trim removed 6 bases at V and 1 base at J, leaving 24 bases unmatched. This CDR3 reads CASRPGTGKLKPLDKNTEAFF. The CDR3, as DNA: TGTGCCAGCAGGCCCGGGACAGGGAAGTTAAAGCCCCTTGATAAGAACACTGAAGCTTTCTTT.

For the CDR3, the DNA is TGTGCCAGCAGCCCATCCTTAGCGGGATCGGAGACCCAGTACTTC. This codes for CASSPSLAGSETQYF. The chain recombines TRBV27 with TRBJ2-5, with TRBD2 matching over 8 bases. Germline assignment: CDR1 MNHEY and CDR2 SMNVEV (reference sequence). V dropped 6 bases and J dropped 5; count of bases not matched to a gene: 11. This CDR3 contains 15 residues.

This clonotype was recorded at least ten times. The chain has TRBV7-8 and TRBJ2-1; possibly TRBD2 for D (5 bases). Trimming removed 2 bases at V and 8 bases at J, with 16 bases between. The CDR3 is 15 residues long. Germline CDR1 reads SGHVS; CDR2 reads FQNEAQ. The CDR3 nucleotides read TGTGCCAGCAGCTTACCCTCTAGCCCACTCCATGAGCAGTTCTTC. It codes for CASSLPSSPLHEQFF.

The rearrangement links TRBV24-1 to TRBJ2-1; TRBD2 aligns across 13 bases. V lost 4 bases and J lost 9; bases outside the gene matches: 8. The germline V gene has CDR1 KGHDR and CDR2 SFDVKD. The CDR3 length is 16 residues. In DNA form, the CDR3 reads TGTGCCACCAGTGACCCAGGGACTAGCGGGAATGGTGAGCAGTTCTTC. Protein sequence: CATSDPGTSGNGEQFF.

This clonotype was picked up a small number of times. The rearrangement uses TRBV28 and TRBJ2-1; 10 bases match TRBD2. The CDR3 has 16 amino acids. Germline V gene sequence: CDR1 MDHEN, CDR2 SYDVKM. The V gene end was trimmed by 8 bases and the J gene end by 1 base; junction bases not matched to a gene: 8. The CDR3 nucleotides are TGTGCCAGCTCCCAACTTAGCGGGAGGTCCTACAATGAGCAGTTCTTC. Its protein product is CASSQLSGRSYNEQFF. Drawing the rest from reference TRBV28 and TRBJ2-1, the complete variable domain is DVKVTQSSRYLVKRTGEKVFLECVQDMDHENMFWYRQDPGLGLRLIYFSYDVKMKEKGDIPEGYSVSREKKERFSLILESASTNQTSMYLCASSQLSGRSYNEQFFGPGTRLTVL.

The genes are TRBV5-5 and TRBJ2-7; no definite D call. The CDR3 spans 14 residues. From germline, CDR1 is SGHKS and CDR2 YYEKEE (reference sequence). The germline V and J ends were trimmed by 2 bases and 0 bases, with 9 bases remaining between them. The CDR3 region has the DNA TGTGCCAGCAGCTTTTACCGTAACTCCTACGAGCAGTACTTC. Its protein is CASSFYRNSYEQYF.

The count of this clonotype is one. The gene calls are TRBV20-1 and TRBJ2-1; tentative D call: TRBD2 (6 bases). The CDR3 spans 18 residues. Germline V gene lookup returns CDR1 DFQATT and CDR2 SNEGSKA (reference sequence). Trimming shortened V by 0 bases and J by 0 bases, and 18 bases separated the two germline ends. The CDR3 bases are TGCAGTGCTAGAGATATAGGCCCCGGGGGAAGCTCCTACAATGAGCAGTTCTTC. Translating gives CSARDIGPGGSSYNEQFF.

This clonotype has only a few counts. This chain joins TRBV27 and TRBJ2-7, with 7 nucleotides matching TRBD1. CDR3 size: 13 residues. With 6 bases clipped from V and 6 bases from J, the junction kept 8 bases outside the gene matches. Looked up from germline, CDR1 is MNHEY and CDR2 is SMNVEV (reference sequence). CDR3: CASRPGTAGEQYF. In nucleotides, the CDR3 is TGTGCCAGCAGGCCCGGGACAGCTGGCGAGCAGTACTTC.

This clonotype has a count of ten or more. This chain uses TRBV5-6 with TRBJ1-2, with D hard to call. Germline CDR1 reads SGHDT; CDR2 reads YYEEEE. V lost 0 bases, J lost 8 bases, and 11 bases lay in between. This CDR3 comprises 13 residues. The CDR3 reads CASSLAGPVGYTF. Written as DNA, the CDR3 is TGTGCCAGCAGCTTGGCGGGCCCGGTGGGCTACACCTTC.

The chain uses TRBV7-9 and TRBJ1-2; D is uncertain. This CDR3 spans 11 amino acids. The V gene's germline CDR1 is SEHNR and CDR2 FQNEAQ (reference sequence). V shed 8 bases and J shed 4 bases, with 8 bases lying between them. CDR3 in DNA: TGTGCCAGCCGCCCCTTCTATGGCTACACCTTC. This translates into CASRPFYGYTF.

A few counts support this clonotype. The chain joins TRBV7-2 to TRBJ2-7; tentatively, D is TRBD2 (6 bases). The CDR3 has 14 amino acids. Germline V CDR1 and CDR2: SGHTA, FQGNSA. Trimming removed 6 bases from V and 3 bases from J, with 15 bases in between. The CDR3 loop reads CASRLEGTHYEQYF. The DNA of the CDR3 is TGTGCCAGCAGGCTGGAGGGGACCCACTACGAGCAGTACTTC. The whole variable domain, remainder taken from reference TRBV7-2 and TRBJ2-7, is GAGVSQSPSNKVTEKGKDVELRCDPISGHTALYWYRQSLGQGLEFLIYFQGNSAPDKSGLPSDRFSAERTGGSVSTLTIQRTQQEDSAVYLCASRLEGTHYEQYFGPGTRLTVT.